This T cell receptor (beta chain) emerged from a study of T cells in Graves' hyperthyroidism and ophthalmopathy. Study-wide findings and caveats: Patients with ophthalmopathy were separated from those with stable hyperthyroidism by a 13 V-J model. Blood samples included most of the expanded thyroid clonotypes exceeding 0.001.

This clonotype was picked up many times. Its antigen is unidentified. The CDR3 loop spans 20 amino acids. Germline V gene lookup returns CDR1 SGHTA and CDR2 FQGTGA. J lost 1 base, V lost 5 bases, and 18 bases had no gene match. TCR beta CDR3 regions were amplified from RNA transcripts. During a first-round RT-PCR of the TCR CDR3, the HTBI primer set was used. One entry per CDR3 protein, called by TCRdb with MiXCR from the multiplex PCR reads. This table holds more than 500,000 distinct CDR3 sequences, about 43% found once. It was uncontrolled infection, other autoimmune disease, pregnancy or lactation that excluded patients. Thyroid ultrasound, orbital computed tomography, clinical symptoms, and serum thyroxine and TRAb underpinned diagnoses.

The rearrangement uses TRBV7-3 and TRBJ2-2; TRBD2 aligns across 8 bases. This sequence was found in an adult woman with Graves' disease, either hyperthyroidism or ophthalmopathy (not recorded which). The sequencing sample was made of peripheral blood or thyroid tissue (not recorded which). This CDR3 reads CASSGPTGTSPTQNTGELFF. CDR3 DNA: TGTGCCAGCAGCGGACCTACCGGGACTAGTCCTACCCAGAACACCGGGGAGCTGTTTTTT.